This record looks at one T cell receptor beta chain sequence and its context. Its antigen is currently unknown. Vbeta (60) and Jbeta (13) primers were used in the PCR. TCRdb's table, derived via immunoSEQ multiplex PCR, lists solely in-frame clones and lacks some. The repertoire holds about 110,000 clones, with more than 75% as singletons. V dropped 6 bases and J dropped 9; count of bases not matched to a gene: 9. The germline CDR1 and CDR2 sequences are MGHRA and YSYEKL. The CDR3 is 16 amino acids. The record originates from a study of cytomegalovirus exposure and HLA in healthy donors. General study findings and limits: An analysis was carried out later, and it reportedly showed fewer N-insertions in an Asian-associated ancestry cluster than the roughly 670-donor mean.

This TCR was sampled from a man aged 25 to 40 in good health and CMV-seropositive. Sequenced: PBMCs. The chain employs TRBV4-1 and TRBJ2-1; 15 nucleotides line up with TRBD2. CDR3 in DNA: TGCGCCAGCAGTTCAGGACTAGCGGGGGGGCCGGGTGAGCAGTTCTTC. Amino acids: CASSSGLAGGPGEQFF.